This T cell receptor beta chain was identified in a study of technical replicates of blood from several donors. CDR3 length equals 16 residues. The V gene lost 3 bases and the J gene lost 2 bases, with 17 bases spanning the gap. Germline CDR1 reads MNHEY; CDR2 reads SMNVEV (reference sequence). Assay used: immunoSEQ multiplex PCR; TCRdb lists only in-frame clones, some missing. The data show approximately 58,000 clones, around 83% seen once. V usage is TRBV27 and J usage is TRBJ2-7; possible D gene TRBD2, 7 bases. Sequences were obtained from PBMCs. The source of this sequence is a human donor in good health. Some clones in this sample may be carry-over from other donors' samples. CDR3 DNA: TGTGCCAGCAGTTTGTCACAGGGAGGGGGGCCCTACGAGCAGTACTTC. Its protein is CASSLSQGGGPYEQYF.